What follows are 10 T cell receptor beta chains derived from one specimen sequenced in a study of metastatic and nonmetastatic thyroid tumors. Every patient underwent thyroid surgery untreated. TCRdb redid the clone calls on the PCR reads using MiXCR. The sample contains roughly 34,000 clones, 15% of which appear only once. Sequencing was performed on blood. The source of these receptors is a male donor with papillary thyroid cancer or a benign thyroid nodule (not recorded which). Some clones in this sample may be carry-over from other donors' samples.

This clone was counted ten times or more. The chain employs TRBV12-3 or TRBV12-4 and TRBJ1-1, with D unclear. The CDR3 consists of 14 residues. V lost 5 bases and J 1 base, leaving 11 bases between the germline ends. This CDR3 is CASSPSAGNTEAFF. CDR3 nucleotides: TGTGCCAGCAGTCCTTCTGCAGGGAACACTGAAGCTTTCTTT.

This clone was seen at least ten times. The chain is built from TRBV19 and TRBJ1-3; D uncertain. Germline V gene data show CDR1 as LNHDA and CDR2 as SQIVND (reference sequence). Trimming took off 1 base at V and 3 bases at J, with 7 bases between the two ends. The CDR3 totals 14 residues. CDR3 residues: CASSIGGFGNTIYF. Written as DNA, the CDR3 is TGTGCCAGTAGTATAGGAGGGTTTGGAAACACCATATATTTT.

Comment on this clone: Sequence at one end of the junction differs from germline and may be a read error. The genes are TRBV5-5 and TRBJ2-5; 9 positions agree with TRBD1. The V gene's germline CDR1 is SGHKS and CDR2 YYEKEE (reference sequence). The length of the CDR3 is 16 residues. CDR3 amino acids: CSSSLDRGQGGETQYF. The CDR3 coding sequence is TGTTCCAGCAGCTTGGACCGGGGACAGGGTGGCGAGACCCAGTACTTC.

This clone occurred many times. The rearrangement uses TRBV3-1 and TRBJ1-1, with D unresolved. Germline V gene lookup returns CDR1 LGHDT and CDR2 YNNKEL (reference sequence). Trimming pared 4 bases from V and 1 base from J, leaving 16 bases between. The CDR3 extends over 16 amino acids. Here the CDR3 DNA reads TGTGCCAGCAGCCTCCTCGTCGCGGGGAGGAACACTGAAGCTTTCTTT. Translated: CASSLLVAGRNTEAFF.

This clone was seen ten or more times. CDR3 in amino acids: CASSPRDRNNSPLHF. The CDR3 nucleotides read TGTGCCAGCAGCCCGAGGGACAGGAATAATTCACCCCTCCACTTT. The J gene is TRBJ1-6, the V gene TRBV5-4, with 8 bases that match TRBD1. V lost 4 bases and J lost 5; bases outside the gene matches: 5. CDR3 length equals 15 residues. Germline-derived CDR1 and CDR2 are SGHNT and YYREEE (reference sequence). Full variable domain (rest looked up from reference TRBV5-4 and TRBJ1-6): ETGVTQSPTHLIKTRGQQVTLRCSSQSGHNTVSWYQQALGQGPQFIFQYYREEENGRGNFPPRFSGLQFPNYSSELNVNALELDDSALYLCASSPRDRNNSPLHFGNGTRLTVT.

This clone was picked up many times. The chain combines TRBV4-1 with TRBJ1-4; no clear D. Trimming removed 0 bases at V and 0 bases at J, with 14 bases between. The V gene's germline CDR1 is MGHRA and CDR2 YSYEKL. The CDR3 contains 18 residues. CDR3 nucleotides: TGCGCCAGCAGCCAAGAGGAACGGTTTGTCTCAACTAATGAAAAACTGTTTTTT. Its protein is CASSQEERFVSTNEKLFF.

This clone has at least ten counts. The V call is TRBV20-1, the J call TRBJ1-1, with D unresolved. The CDR3 is 13 residues long. CDR1 DFQATT and CDR2 SNEGSKA come from the germline V gene (reference sequence). V was trimmed by 6 bases and J by 0 bases, leaving 11 bases between them. As DNA, the CDR3 is TGCAGTGCCCCCGGAGACTTGAACACTGAAGCTTTCTTT. The encoded protein is CSAPGDLNTEAFF.

V and J are TRBV20-1 and TRBJ2-5, with 8 bases matching TRBD1. Germline CDR1 and CDR2: DFQATT and SNEGSKA (reference sequence). The length of the CDR3 is 14 residues. Trimming at V came to 6 bases and at J to 1 base, leaving 7 bases not matched to a gene. The CDR3 sequence: CSAQDRDGQETQYF. The CDR3 nucleotides read TGCAGTGCACAGGACAGGGACGGCCAAGAGACCCAGTACTTC.

Comments on this clone: This is likely a read error, given that the CDR3 carries no conserved phenylalanine or tryptophan at its end. V and J are TRBV19 and TRBJ2-2; possibly TRBD2 for D (5 bases). Germline values: CDR1 LNHDA, CDR2 SQIVND (reference sequence). The V end was cut by 8 bases, the J end by 5 bases, with 12 bases between. There are 13 residues in the CDR3. The CDR3 is CASSWTLTGELFY. The CDR3 coding sequence is TGTGCCAGTTCCTGGACTTTAACCGGGGAGCTGTTTTAT.

In its sample, this clone was seen many times. This sequence joins TRBV9 and TRBJ2-7; maybe TRBD2 (5 bases). Trimming left V 3 bases short and J 2 bases short, with 18 bases between. Germline V gene lookup returns CDR1 SGDLS and CDR2 YYNGEE. There are 16 residues in the CDR3. CDR3 sequence (DNA): TGTGCCAGCAGCGGCCCCCTGGAGAGCGGAGCCTACGAGCAGTACTTC. Protein sequence: CASSGPLESGAYEQYF.